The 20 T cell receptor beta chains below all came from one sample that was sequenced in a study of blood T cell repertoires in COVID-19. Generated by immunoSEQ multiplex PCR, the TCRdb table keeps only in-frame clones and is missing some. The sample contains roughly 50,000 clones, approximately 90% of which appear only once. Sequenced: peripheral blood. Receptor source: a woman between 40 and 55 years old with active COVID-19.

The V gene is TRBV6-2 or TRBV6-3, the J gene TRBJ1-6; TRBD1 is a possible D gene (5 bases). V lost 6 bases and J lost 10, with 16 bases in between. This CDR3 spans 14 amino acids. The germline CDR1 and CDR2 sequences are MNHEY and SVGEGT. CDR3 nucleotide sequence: TGTGCCAGCAGCCTCCGGGACTGGGTCTCACCCCTCCACTTT. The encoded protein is CASSLRDWVSPLHF.

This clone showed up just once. The DNA of the CDR3 is TGTGCCAGCAGCCAAGCCTTACCCAGGGGGTATGGCTACACCTTC. Amino acid sequence: CASSQALPRGYGYTF. The rearrangement joins TRBV3-1 (or the pseudogene TRBV3-2) to TRBJ1-2, with TRBD1 identical over 7 bases. The trim removed 1 base at V and 5 bases at J, leaving 7 bases unmatched. CDR1 and CDR2 (germline): LGHDT, YNNKEL (reference sequence). The CDR3 runs 15 residues.

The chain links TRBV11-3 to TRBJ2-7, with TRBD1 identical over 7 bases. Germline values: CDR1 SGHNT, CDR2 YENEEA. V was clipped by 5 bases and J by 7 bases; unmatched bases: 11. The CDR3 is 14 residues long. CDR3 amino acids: CASSRDRISGEQYF. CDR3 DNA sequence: TGTGCCAGCAGCCGGGACAGAATTTCGGGAGAGCAGTACTTC. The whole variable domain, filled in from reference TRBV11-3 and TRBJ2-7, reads EAGVVQSPRYKIIEKKQPVAFWCNPISGHNTLYWYLQNLGQGPELLIRYENEEAVDDSQLPKDRFSAERLKGVDSTLKIQPAELGDSAVYLCASSRDRISGEQYFGPGTRLTVT.

In DNA form, the CDR3 reads TGCGCCAGCACCACTAGCGGGGGCCCCCAAGAGACCCAGTACTTC. It specifies CASTTSGGPQETQYF. The chain links TRBV5-1 to TRBJ2-5; 11 bases map to TRBD2. With 6 bases clipped from V and 1 base from J, the junction kept 5 bases outside the gene matches. CDR3 length: 15 residues. Germline V lookup: CDR1 SGHRS, CDR2 YFSETQ.

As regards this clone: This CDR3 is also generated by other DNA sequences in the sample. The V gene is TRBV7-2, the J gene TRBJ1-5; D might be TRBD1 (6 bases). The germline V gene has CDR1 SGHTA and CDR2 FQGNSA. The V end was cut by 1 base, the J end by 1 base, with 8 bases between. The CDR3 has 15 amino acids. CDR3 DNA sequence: TGTGCCAGCAGCTTAGGAGGGGGAAGCAATCAGCCCCAGCATTTT. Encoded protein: CASSLGGGSNQPQHF.

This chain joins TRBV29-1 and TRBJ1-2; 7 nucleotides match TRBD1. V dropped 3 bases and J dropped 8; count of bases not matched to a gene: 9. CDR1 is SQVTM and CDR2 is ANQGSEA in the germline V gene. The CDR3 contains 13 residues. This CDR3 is CSVEQGDRGGYTF. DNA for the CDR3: TGCAGCGTTGAGCAGGGGGATCGTGGGGGCTACACCTTC.

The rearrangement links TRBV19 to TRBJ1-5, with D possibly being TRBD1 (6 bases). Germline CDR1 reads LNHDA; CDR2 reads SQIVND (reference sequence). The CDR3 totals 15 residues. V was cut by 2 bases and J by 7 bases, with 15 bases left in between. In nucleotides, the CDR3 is TGTGCCAGTAGTATATACCCTGGGGGCAGCCAGCCCCAGCATTTT. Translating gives CASSIYPGGSQPQHF.

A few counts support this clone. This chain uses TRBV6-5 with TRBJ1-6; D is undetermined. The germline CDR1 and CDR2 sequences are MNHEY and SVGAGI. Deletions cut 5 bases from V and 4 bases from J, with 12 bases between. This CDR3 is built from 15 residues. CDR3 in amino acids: CASSPSTTYNSPLHF. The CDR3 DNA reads TGTGCCAGCAGTCCATCGACTACATATAATTCACCCCTCCACTTT.

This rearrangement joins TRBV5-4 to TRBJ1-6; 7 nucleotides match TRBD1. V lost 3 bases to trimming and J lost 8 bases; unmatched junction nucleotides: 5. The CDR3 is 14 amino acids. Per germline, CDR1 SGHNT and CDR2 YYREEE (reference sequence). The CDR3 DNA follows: TGTGCCAGCAGCTGGGGACAGAGCGATTCACCCCTCCACTTT. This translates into CASSWGQSDSPLHF. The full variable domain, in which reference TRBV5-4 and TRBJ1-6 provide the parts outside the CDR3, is ETGVTQSPTHLIKTRGQQVTLRCSSQSGHNTVSWYQQALGQGPQFIFQYYREEENGRGNFPPRFSGLQFPNYSSELNVNALELDDSALYLCASSWGQSDSPLHFGNGTRLTVT.

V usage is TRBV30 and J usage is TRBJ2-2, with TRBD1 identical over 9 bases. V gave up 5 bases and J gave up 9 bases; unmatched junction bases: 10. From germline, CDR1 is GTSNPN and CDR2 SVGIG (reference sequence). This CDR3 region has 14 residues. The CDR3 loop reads CAWLLGQGSRELFF. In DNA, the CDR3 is TGTGCCTGGCTTCTGGGACAGGGCTCCCGGGAGCTGTTTTTT.

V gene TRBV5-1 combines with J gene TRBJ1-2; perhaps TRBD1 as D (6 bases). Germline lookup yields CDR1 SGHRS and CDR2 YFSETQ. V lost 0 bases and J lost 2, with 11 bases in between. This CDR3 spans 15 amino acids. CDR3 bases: TGCGCCAGCAGCTTGGTAGGGGGTCAGAACTATGGCTACACCTTC. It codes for CASSLVGGQNYGYTF.

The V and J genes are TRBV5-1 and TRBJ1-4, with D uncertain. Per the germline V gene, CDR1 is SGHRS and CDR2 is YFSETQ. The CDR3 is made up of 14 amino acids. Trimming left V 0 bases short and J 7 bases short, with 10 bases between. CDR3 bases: TGCGCCAGCAGCTTGGGTGGCAGTATTGAAAAACTGTTTTTT. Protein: CASSLGGSIEKLFF. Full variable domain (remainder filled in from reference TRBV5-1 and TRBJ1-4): KAGVTQTPRYLIKTRGQQVTLSCSPISGHRSVSWYQQTPGQGLQFLFEYFSETQRNKGNFPGRFSGRQFSNSRSEMNVSTLELGDSALYLCASSLGGSIEKLFFGSGTQLSVL.

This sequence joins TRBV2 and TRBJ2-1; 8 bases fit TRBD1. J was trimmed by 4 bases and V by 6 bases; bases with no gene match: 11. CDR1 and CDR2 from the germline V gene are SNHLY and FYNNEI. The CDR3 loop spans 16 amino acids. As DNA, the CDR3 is TGTGCCAGCAGGGGGGGACAGGCCCTTTTATACAATGAGCAGTTCTTC. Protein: CASRGGQALLYNEQFF.

Written as DNA, the CDR3 is TGTGCTAGTGGTTTGGTACTGAGGACAGGGGGCGAGCAGTACTTC. Its protein product is CASGLVLRTGGEQYF. This chain uses TRBV12-5 with TRBJ2-7; 10 nucleotides agree with TRBD1. Germline V gene sequence: CDR1 LGHNT, CDR2 FRNRAP. V lost 0 bases and J lost 6; bases outside the gene matches: 5. This CDR3 spans 15 amino acids.

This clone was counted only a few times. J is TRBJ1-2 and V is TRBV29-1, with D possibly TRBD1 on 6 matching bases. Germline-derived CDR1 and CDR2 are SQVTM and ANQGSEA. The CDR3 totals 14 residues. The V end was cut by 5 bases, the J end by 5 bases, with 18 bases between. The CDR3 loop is CSVPADRPLYGYTF. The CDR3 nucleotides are TGCAGCGTTCCCGCGGACAGACCCCTATATGGCTACACCTTC.

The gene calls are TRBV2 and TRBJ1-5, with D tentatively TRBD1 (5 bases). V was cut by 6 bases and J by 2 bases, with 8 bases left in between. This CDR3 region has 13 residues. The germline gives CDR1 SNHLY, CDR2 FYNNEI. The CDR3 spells CASRDSGNQPQHF. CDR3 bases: TGTGCCAGCAGAGACAGCGGCAATCAGCCCCAGCATTTT.

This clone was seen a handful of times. The CDR3 is CASSLGGQETQYF. In nucleotides, the CDR3 is TGTGCCAGCAGTTTGGGGGGGCAAGAGACCCAGTACTTC. The chain recombines TRBV12-3 or TRBV12-4 with TRBJ2-5; 7 nucleotides align to TRBD2. The J segment lost 2 bases and the V segment lost 3 bases, leaving 0 bases of the junction unmatched. CDR3 length equals 13 residues.

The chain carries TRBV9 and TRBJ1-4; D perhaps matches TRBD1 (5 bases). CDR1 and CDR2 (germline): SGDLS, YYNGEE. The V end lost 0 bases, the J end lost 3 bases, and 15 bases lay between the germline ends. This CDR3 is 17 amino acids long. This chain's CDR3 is CASSVDPGGASNEKLFF. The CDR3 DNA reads TGTGCCAGCAGCGTAGATCCCGGAGGGGCCTCTAATGAAAAACTGTTTTTT. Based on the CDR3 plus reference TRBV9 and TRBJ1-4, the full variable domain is DSGVTQTPKHLITATGQRVTLRCSPRSGDLSVYWYQQSLDQGLQFLIQYYNGEERAKGNILERFSAQQFPDLHSELNLSSLELGDSALYFCASSVDPGGASNEKLFFGSGTQLSVL.

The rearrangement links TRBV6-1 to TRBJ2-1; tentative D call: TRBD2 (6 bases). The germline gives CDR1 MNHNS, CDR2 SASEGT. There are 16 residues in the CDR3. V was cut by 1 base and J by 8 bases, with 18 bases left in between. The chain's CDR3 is CASSEVGASVGYEQFF. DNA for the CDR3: TGTGCCAGCAGTGAAGTAGGGGCTAGCGTTGGGTATGAGCAGTTCTTC.

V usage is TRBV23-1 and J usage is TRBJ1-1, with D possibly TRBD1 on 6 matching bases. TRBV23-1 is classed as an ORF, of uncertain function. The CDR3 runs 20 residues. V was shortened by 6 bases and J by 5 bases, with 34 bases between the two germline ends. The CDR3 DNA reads TGCGCCAGCAGCAATCGACAGGAGAAATTTGAAGGGGAGGGGAATACTGAAGCTTTCTTT. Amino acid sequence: CASSNRQEKFEGEGNTEAFF.